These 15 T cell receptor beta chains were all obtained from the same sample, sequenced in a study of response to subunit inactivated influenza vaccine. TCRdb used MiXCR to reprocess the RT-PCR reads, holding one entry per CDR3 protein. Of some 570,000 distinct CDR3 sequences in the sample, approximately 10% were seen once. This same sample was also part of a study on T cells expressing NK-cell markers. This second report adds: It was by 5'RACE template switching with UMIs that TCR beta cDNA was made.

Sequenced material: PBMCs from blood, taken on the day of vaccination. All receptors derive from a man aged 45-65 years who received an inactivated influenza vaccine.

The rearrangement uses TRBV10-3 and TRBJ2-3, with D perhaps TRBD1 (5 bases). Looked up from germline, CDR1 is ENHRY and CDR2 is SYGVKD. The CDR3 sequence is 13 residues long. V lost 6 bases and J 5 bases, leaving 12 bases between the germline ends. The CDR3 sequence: CAIREGARDTQYF. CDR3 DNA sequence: TGTGCCATCAGGGAAGGGGCGAGAGATACGCAGTATTTT.

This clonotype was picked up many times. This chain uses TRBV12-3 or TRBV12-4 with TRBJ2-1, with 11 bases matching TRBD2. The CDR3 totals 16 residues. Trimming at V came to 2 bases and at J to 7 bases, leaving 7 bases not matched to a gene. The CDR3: CASSLIPSGRPNEQFF. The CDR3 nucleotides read TGTGCCAGCAGTTTAATCCCTAGCGGGAGGCCGAATGAGCAGTTCTTC.

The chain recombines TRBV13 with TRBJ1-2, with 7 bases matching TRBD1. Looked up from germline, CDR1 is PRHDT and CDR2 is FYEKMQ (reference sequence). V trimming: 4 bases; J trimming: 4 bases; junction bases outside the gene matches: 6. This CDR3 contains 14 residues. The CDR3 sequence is CASSSTGTGYGYTF. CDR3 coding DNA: TGTGCCAGCAGCTCGACAGGGACGGGCTATGGCTACACCTTC.

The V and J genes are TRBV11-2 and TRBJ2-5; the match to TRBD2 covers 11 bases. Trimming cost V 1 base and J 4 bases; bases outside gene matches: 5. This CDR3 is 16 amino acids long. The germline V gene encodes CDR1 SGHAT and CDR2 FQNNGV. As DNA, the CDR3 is TGTGCCAGCAGCTTAGTAGCGGGGGGGCGTGTAGAGACCCAGTACTTC. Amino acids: CASSLVAGGRVETQYF.

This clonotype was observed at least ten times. The CDR3 spells CASSATSGSTDTQYF. The CDR3 DNA is TGTGCCAGCAGTGCGACTAGCGGGAGCACAGATACGCAGTATTTT. The chain has TRBV3-1 and TRBJ2-3; 10 bases agree with TRBD2. Germline CDR1 and CDR2: LGHDT and YNNKEL (reference sequence). This CDR3 contains 15 residues. The junction had 3 bases not matched to a gene; V was cut back by 6 bases and J by 0 bases.

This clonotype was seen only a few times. The CDR3: CASSLDIGVRELETQYF. The CDR3 nucleotides are TGTGCCAGCAGCTTAGATATTGGTGTCAGGGAATTAGAGACCCAGTACTTC. The chain couples TRBV11-2 to TRBJ2-5; TRBD1 is a possible D gene (5 bases). There are 17 residues in the CDR3. Trimming shortened V by 0 bases and J by 4 bases, and 18 bases separated the two germline ends. Per the germline V gene, CDR1 is SGHAT and CDR2 is FQNNGV.

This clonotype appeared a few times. This CDR3 is CASSSSRTQNTEAFF. For the CDR3, the DNA is TGCGCCAGCAGCTCCTCTCGGACACAGAACACTGAAGCTTTCTTT. The genes are TRBV5-1 and TRBJ1-1; tentative D call: TRBD1 (5 bases). The CDR3 spans 15 residues. Germline assignment: CDR1 SGHRS and CDR2 YFSETQ. Trimming removed 3 bases from V and 1 base from J, with 13 bases in between.

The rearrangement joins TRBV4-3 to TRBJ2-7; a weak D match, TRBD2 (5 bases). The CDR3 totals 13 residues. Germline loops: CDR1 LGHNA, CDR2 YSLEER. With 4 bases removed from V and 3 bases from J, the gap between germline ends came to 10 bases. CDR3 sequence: CASSPHGGYEQYF. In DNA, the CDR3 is TGCGCCAGCAGCCCACATGGAGGCTACGAGCAGTACTTC.

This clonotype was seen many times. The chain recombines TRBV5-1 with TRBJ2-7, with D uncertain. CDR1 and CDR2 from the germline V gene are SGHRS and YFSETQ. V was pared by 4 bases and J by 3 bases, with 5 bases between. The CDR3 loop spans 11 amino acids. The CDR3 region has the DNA TGCGCCAGCAGCGAGGACTACGAGCAGTACTTC. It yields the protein CASSEDYEQYF.

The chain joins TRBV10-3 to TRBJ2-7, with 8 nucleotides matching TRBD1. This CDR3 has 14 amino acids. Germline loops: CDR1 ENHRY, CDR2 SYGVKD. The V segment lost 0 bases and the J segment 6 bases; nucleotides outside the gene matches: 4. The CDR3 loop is CAISESAGGGEQYF. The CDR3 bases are TGTGCCATCAGTGAGTCGGCAGGGGGCGGCGAGCAGTACTTC.

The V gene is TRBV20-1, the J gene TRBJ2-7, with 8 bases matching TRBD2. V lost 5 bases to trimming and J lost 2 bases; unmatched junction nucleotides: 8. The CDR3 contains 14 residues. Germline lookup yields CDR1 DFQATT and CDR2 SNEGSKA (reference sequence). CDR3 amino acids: CSAPSSGSPYEQYF. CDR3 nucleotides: TGCAGTGCTCCCTCCAGCGGGAGCCCCTACGAGCAGTACTTC.

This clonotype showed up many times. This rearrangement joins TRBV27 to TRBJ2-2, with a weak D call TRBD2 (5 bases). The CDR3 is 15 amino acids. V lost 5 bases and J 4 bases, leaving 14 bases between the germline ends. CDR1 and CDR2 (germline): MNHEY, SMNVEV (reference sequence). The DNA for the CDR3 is TGTGCCAGCAGTGGAACTCCCGAGGGCACCGGGGAGCTGTTTTTT. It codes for CASSGTPEGTGELFF.

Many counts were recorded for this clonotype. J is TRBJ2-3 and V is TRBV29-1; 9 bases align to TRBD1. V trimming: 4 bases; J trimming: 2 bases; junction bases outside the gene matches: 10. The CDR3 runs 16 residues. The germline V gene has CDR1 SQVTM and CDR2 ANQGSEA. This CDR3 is CSVVHRDRVNTDTQYF. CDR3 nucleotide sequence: TGCAGCGTTGTACACCGGGACAGGGTAAACACAGATACGCAGTATTTT.

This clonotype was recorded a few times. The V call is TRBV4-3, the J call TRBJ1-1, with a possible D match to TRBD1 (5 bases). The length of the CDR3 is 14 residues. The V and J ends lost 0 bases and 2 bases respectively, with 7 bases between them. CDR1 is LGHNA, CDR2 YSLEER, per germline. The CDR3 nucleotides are TGCGCCAGCAGCCAAGATTGGGACAACACTGAAGCTTTCTTT. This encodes CASSQDWDNTEAFF.

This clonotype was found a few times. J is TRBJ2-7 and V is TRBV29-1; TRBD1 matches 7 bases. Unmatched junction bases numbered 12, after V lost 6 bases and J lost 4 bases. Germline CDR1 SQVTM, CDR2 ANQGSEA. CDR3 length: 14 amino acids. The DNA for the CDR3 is TGCAGCGTGGGAAACAGGGGAATGTTTTACGAGCAGTACTTC. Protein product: CSVGNRGMFYEQYF.